This passage covers 14 T cell receptor beta chains from one sample sequenced in a study of memory B cells and T cells in multiple sclerosis. Stimulus-free culture yielded autoproliferating CFSE-dim and non-proliferating CFSE-high T cells, each sequenced separately. Pooled replicate wells came from about 5x10^7 CFSE-labeled PBMCs cultured roughly seven days without stimulus. These receptors' targets are unknown. Sequencing was performed with immunoSEQ multiplex PCR; in TCRdb, only in-frame clones are kept and a portion is missing. Of some 49,000 clones detected, approximately 80% appear once; the ten largest clones hold 0.85% to 1.3%. The sequencing sample was made of PBMCs from blood kept in culture. The receptor source for this set is a human donor with multiple sclerosis.

The chain joins TRBV9 to TRBJ2-3; the D is unclear. V lost 0 bases and J 2 bases, leaving 10 bases between the germline ends. Germline CDR1 SGDLS, CDR2 YYNGEE. The CDR3 totals 15 residues. The CDR3 spells CASSVVSRLTDTQYF. The CDR3 DNA reads as TGTGCCAGCAGCGTAGTGTCCAGGCTCACAGATACGCAGTATTTT.

The V call is TRBV9, the J call TRBJ2-5; D possibly corresponds to TRBD2 (7 bases). V lost 1 base to trimming and J lost 5 bases, with 12 bases between them. CDR3 size: 14 residues. CDR1 is SGDLS and CDR2 is YYNGEE in the germline V gene. This chain's CDR3 is CASSVSGGIETQYF. CDR3 bases: TGTGCCAGCAGCGTATCGGGGGGCATCGAGACCCAGTACTTC.

The chain is built from TRBV30 and TRBJ1-6; maybe TRBD1 (5 bases). This CDR3 spans 13 amino acids. Between the trimmed V and J ends, which lost 0 bases and 8 bases, there was a span of 8 bases. Germline V gene lookup returns CDR1 GTSNPN and CDR2 SVGIG (reference sequence). CDR3 bases: TGTGCCTGGAGTGTTGGGGCGGATTCACCCCTCCACTTT. Amino acids: CAWSVGADSPLHF.

The chain joins TRBV5-1 to TRBJ1-1; D not resolved. V lost 2 bases, J lost 5 bases, and 10 bases lay in between. Germline V gives CDR1 SGHRS, CDR2 YFSETQ. The CDR3 runs 13 residues. In DNA form, the CDR3 reads TGCGCCAGCAGCTTCCTTGAGAGGACTGAAGCTTTCTTT. Protein: CASSFLERTEAFF.

This sequence joins TRBV6-1 and TRBJ1-2; no definite D call. Trimming cost V 0 bases and J 8 bases, with 13 bases left between them. There are 14 residues in the CDR3. From germline, CDR1 is MNHNS and CDR2 SASEGT. The CDR3 DNA is TGTGCCAGCAGTGAAGCTGGATTTGGGGTAGGCTACACCTTC. This sequence encodes CASSEAGFGVGYTF.

The chain links TRBV6-5 to TRBJ1-3; a possible D gene is TRBD1 (6 bases). The V and J ends lost 2 bases and 0 bases respectively, with 11 bases between them. From germline, CDR1 is MNHEY and CDR2 SVGAGI. CDR3 length equals 16 residues. The CDR3 sequence is CASSYGGPPSGNTIYF. CDR3 in DNA: TGTGCCAGCAGTTACGGGGGGCCGCCCTCTGGAAACACCATATATTTT.

V and J are TRBV9 and TRBJ2-5, with 10 bases that match TRBD2. CDR3 length: 16 amino acids. Losses at the gene ends were 3 bases for V and 1 base for J; bases not matched to a gene: 6. Germline CDR1 and CDR2: SGDLS and YYNGEE. The CDR3 sequence is CASSATSGAIQETQYF. CDR3 nucleotides: TGTGCCAGCAGCGCCACTAGCGGGGCTATCCAAGAGACCCAGTACTTC. Looking up the rest from reference TRBV9 and TRBJ2-5 gives the full variable domain: DSGVTQTPKHLITATGQRVTLRCSPRSGDLSVYWYQQSLDQGLQFLIQYYNGEERAKGNILERFSAQQFPDLHSELNLSSLELGDSALYFCASSATSGAIQETQYFGPGTRLLVL.

The gene calls are TRBV9 and TRBJ2-4; 7 nucleotides match TRBD1. Germline V gene lookup returns CDR1 SGDLS and CDR2 YYNGEE. The CDR3 covers 14 residues. V lost 4 bases and J lost 2; bases outside the gene matches: 3. CDR3 nucleotides: TGTGCCAGCAGCCGACAGGGCTCCAAAAACATTCAGTACTTC. Translated: CASSRQGSKNIQYF. Full variable domain (remainder filled in from reference TRBV9 and TRBJ2-4): DSGVTQTPKHLITATGQRVTLRCSPRSGDLSVYWYQQSLDQGLQFLIQYYNGEERAKGNILERFSAQQFPDLHSELNLSSLELGDSALYFCASSRQGSKNIQYFGAGTRLSVL.

J is TRBJ2-2 and V is TRBV7-9; no reliable D call. Per germline, CDR1 SEHNR and CDR2 FQNEAQ (reference sequence). The CDR3 covers 9 residues. V shed 10 bases and J shed 4 bases, with 1 base lying between them. The CDR3 DNA follows: TGTGCCACCACCGGGGAGCTGTTTTTT. It encodes CATTGELFF.

V gene TRBV2 combines with J gene TRBJ2-7; D remains unclear. The V gene's germline CDR1 is SNHLY and CDR2 FYNNEI. The CDR3 has 12 residues. V lost 6 bases to trimming and J lost 5 bases, with 11 bases between them. CDR3 sequence reads: CASRAGAHEQYF. The CDR3 coding sequence is TGTGCCAGCAGAGCAGGTGCCCACGAGCAGTACTTC.

The V call is TRBV4-1, the J call TRBJ2-5, with TRBD2 matching 11 bases. The DNA end favors TRBJ2-7, so the J call may be wrong. Per germline, CDR1 MGHRA and CDR2 YSYEKL. CDR3 length: 17 amino acids. This CDR3 reads CASSQEPGLAVAYEQYF. The CDR3 nucleotides are TGCGCCAGCAGCCAAGAGCCGGGACTAGCGGTGGCCTACGAGCAGTACTTC.

In DNA form, the CDR3 reads TGTGCCAGCAGCTTACGATCCAATGAGCAGTTCTTC. It encodes CASSLRSNEQFF. The rearrangement joins TRBV7-8 to TRBJ2-1; no firm D call. Trimming took off 2 bases at V and 6 bases at J, with 5 bases between the two ends. The CDR3 contains 12 residues. CDR1 is SGHVS, CDR2 FQNEAQ, per germline.

The rearrangement links TRBV2 to TRBJ1-2, with D tentatively TRBD1 (5 bases). Germline CDR1 and CDR2: SNHLY and FYNNEI. V dropped 1 base and J dropped 4 bases, with 13 bases sitting between them. The CDR3 covers 15 residues. DNA for the CDR3: TGTGCCAGCAGTGAAGACAACAGGAGAGGCTATGGCTACACCTTC. Amino acid sequence: CASSEDNRRGYGYTF.

Concerning this clone: The junction departs from germline at one end; a sequencing error may be responsible. The chain recombines TRBV5-1 with TRBJ2-2; 10 bases align to TRBD1. The germline V gene has CDR1 SGHRS and CDR2 YFSETQ. This CDR3 region has 15 residues. In DNA, the CDR3 is TGCGCCAGCGGCTTGGGACAGGGGCACACCGGGGAGCTGTTTTTT. It translates to CASGLGQGHTGELFF. Filled out from reference TRBV5-1 and TRBJ2-2, the complete variable domain reads KAGVTQTPRYLIKTRGQQVTLSCSPISGHRSVSWYQQTPGQGLQFLFEYFSETQRNKGNFPGRFSGRQFSNSRSEMNVSTLELGDSALYLCASGLGQGHTGELFFGEGSRLTVL.